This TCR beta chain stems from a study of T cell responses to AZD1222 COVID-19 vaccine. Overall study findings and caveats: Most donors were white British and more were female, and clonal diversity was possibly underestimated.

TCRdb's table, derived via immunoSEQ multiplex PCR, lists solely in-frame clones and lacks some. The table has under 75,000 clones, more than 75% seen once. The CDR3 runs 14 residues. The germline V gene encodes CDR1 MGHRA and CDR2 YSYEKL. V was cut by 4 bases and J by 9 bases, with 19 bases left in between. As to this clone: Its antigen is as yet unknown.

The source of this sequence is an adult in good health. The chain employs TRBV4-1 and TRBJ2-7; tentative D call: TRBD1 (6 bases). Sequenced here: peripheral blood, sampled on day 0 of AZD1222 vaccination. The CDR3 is CASSLRTDPGGQYF. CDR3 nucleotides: TGCGCCAGCAGCCTAAGGACAGATCCTGGGGGGCAGTACTTC.